This T cell receptor beta chain was captured by sequencing in a study of neoadjuvant anti-PD-1 for oral cavity cancer. Overall study findings and caveats: Higher pretreatment blood Treg/Th17 ratios correlated with higher pretreatment blood and lower post-treatment tumor TCRbeta clonality. TCR analyses covered only a few patients per response group.

V was pared by 1 base and J by 7 bases, with 7 bases of the junction left unmatched. Germline assignment: CDR1 SGHAT and CDR2 FQNNGV. CDR3 length equals 15 residues. Sequencing was performed with immunoSEQ multiplex PCR; in TCRdb, only in-frame clones are kept and a portion is missing. The table includes about 13,000 clones, roughly 70% detected once. A few counts support this clone. Its antigen is as yet unknown. The source was PBMCs, collected before nivolumab (anti-PD-1) treatment. The clonotype comes from a person aged 35 to 85 with oral cavity squamous cell carcinoma. V gene TRBV11-2 combines with J gene TRBJ2-1, with TRBD1 matching over 7 bases. Here the CDR3 DNA reads TGTGCCAGCAGCTTAGGAGGGCTCAGGGGGAATGAGCAGTTCTTC. Its protein is CASSLGGLRGNEQFF.